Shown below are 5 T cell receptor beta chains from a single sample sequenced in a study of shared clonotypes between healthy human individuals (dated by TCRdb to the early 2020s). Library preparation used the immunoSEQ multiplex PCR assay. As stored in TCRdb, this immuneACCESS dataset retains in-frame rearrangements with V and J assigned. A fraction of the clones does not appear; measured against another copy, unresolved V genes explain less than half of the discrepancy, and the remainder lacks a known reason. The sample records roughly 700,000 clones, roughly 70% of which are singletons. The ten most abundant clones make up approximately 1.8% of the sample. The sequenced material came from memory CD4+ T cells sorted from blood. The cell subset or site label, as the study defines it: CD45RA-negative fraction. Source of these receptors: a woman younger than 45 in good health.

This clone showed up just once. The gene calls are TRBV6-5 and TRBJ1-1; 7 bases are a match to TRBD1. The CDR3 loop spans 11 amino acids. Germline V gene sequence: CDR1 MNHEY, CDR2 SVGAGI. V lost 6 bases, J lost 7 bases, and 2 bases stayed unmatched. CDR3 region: CASRGQNEAFF. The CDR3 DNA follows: TGTGCCAGCAGGGGACAGAATGAAGCTTTCTTT.

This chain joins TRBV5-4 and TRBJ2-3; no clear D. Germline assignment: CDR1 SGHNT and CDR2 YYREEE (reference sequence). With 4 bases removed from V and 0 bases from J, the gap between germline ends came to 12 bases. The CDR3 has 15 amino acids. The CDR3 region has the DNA TGTGCCAGCAGCCTGGGGTCCGTAAGCACAGATACGCAGTATTTT. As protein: CASSLGSVSTDTQYF. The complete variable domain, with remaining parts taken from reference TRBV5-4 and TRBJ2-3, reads ETGVTQSPTHLIKTRGQQVTLRCSSQSGHNTVSWYQQALGQGPQFIFQYYREEENGRGNFPPRFSGLQFPNYSSELNVNALELDDSALYLCASSLGSVSTDTQYFGPGTRLTVL.

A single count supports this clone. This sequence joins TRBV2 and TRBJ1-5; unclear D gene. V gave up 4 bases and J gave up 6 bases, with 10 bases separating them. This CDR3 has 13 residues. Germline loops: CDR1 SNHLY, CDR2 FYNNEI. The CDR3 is CASSAEGSQPQHF. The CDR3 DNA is TGTGCCAGCAGTGCCGAAGGCAGTCAGCCCCAGCATTTT. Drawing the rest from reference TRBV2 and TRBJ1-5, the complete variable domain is EPEVTQTPSHQVTQMGQEVILRCVPISNHLYFYWYRQILGQKVEFLVSFYNNEISEKSEIFDDQFSVERPDGSNFTLKIRSTKLEDSAMYFCASSAEGSQPQHFGDGTRLSIL.

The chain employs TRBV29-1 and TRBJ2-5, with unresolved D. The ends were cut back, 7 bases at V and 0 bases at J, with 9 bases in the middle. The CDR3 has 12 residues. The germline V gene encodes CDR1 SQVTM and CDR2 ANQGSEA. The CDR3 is CSARLNQETQYF. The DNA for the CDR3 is TGCAGCGCACGACTTAACCAAGAGACCCAGTACTTC.

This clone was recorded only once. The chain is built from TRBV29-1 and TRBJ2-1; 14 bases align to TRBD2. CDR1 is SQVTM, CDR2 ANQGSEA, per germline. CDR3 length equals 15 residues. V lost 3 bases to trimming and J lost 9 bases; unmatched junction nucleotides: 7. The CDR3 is CSVDPGLAGVGEQFF. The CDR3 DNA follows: TGCAGCGTTGACCCGGGACTAGCGGGAGTGGGTGAGCAGTTCTTC.